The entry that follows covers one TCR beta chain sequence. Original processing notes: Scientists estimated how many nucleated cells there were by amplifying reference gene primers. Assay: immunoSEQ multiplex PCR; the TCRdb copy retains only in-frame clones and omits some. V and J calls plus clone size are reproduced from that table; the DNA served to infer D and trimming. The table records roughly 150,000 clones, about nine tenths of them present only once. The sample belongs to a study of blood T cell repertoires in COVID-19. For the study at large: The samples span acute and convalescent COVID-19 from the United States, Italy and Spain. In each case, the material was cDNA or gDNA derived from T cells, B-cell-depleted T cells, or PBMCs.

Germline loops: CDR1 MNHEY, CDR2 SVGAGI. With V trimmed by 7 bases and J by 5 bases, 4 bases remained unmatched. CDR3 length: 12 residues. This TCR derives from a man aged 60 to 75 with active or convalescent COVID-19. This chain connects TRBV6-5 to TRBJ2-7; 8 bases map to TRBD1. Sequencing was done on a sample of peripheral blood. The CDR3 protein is CASTPTGDEQYF. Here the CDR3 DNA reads TGTGCCAGCACCCCGACAGGGGACGAGCAGTACTTC.